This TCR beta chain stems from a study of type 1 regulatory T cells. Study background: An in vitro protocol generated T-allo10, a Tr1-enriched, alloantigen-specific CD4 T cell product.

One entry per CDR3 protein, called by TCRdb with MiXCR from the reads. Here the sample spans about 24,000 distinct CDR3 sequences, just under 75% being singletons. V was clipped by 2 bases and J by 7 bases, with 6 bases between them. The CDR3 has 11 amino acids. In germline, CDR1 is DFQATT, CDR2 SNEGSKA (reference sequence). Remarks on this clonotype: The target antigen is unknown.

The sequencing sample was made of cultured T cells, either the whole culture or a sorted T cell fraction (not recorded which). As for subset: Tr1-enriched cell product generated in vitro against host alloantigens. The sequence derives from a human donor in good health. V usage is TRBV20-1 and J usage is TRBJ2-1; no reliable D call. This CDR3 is CSARTSNEQFF. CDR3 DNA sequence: TGCAGTGCTAGAACATCGAATGAGCAGTTCTTC.